The next 30 T cell receptor gamma chains were all read from a single sample in a study of Vδ1+ human thymocytes (dated by TCRdb to between 2018 and 2020). The instrument was an Illumina MiSeq. RNA extraction was carried out with the RNeasy mini kit, and reverse transcription was then done using Superscript III. CDR3 amplicons were produced by multiplex PCR using pooled V-gene forward primers and a constant-region reverse primer with Illumina adaptor overhangs. TCRdb reran clone calling on the public reads with CATT; rows sharing one DNA sequence were then combined. The sample data list tens of thousands of gamma-chain clones, and 20% to 25% of these were observed just once. Of the sample, 1.9% is held by the ten largest clones. These receptors are not linked to any known antigen. Study-wide conclusions, independent of this receptor: In contrast to oligoclonal peripheral blood repertoires, thymic TRG and TRD repertoires appeared to be highly polyclonal with Gaussian CDR3 length distributions.

Sequenced material: Vdelta1+ gamma-delta thymocytes from the thymus. In the paper's terms, the cell subset or site label means: FACS-sorted CD3+ TCRalphabeta- TCRVdelta1+ TCRVdelta2- thymocytes. The receptors shown here come from a girl younger than two who had congenital heart surgery.

Only a few counts were recorded for this clone. Other DNA sequences within the sample encode an identical CDR3. The rearrangement joins TRGV4 to TRGJ1 or TRGJ2. This CDR3 region has 14 residues. From germline, CDR1 is EGSTGY and CDR2 YDSYTSSV. Trimming at V came to 0 bases and at J to 3 bases, leaving 5 bases not matched to a gene. The CDR3 sequence is CATWDGPLYYKKLF. The DNA of the CDR3 is TGTGCCACCTGGGATGGGCCACTTTATTATAAGAAACTCTTT.

This sequence joins TRGV8 and TRGJP1. V lost 0 bases and J lost 9; bases outside the gene matches: 4. Germline V lookup: CDR1 VENAVY, CDR2 YDSYNSRV. This CDR3 spans 13 amino acids. CDR3 residues: CATWDRLRWFKIF. The CDR3 DNA reads TGTGCCACCTGGGATAGGTTACGTTGGTTCAAGATATTT.

This clone was counted a few times. Germline is not matched at one junction end, which may reflect a read error. V usage is TRGV4 and J usage is TRGJ1 or TRGJ2. Germline-derived CDR1 and CDR2 are EGSTGY and YDSYTSSV. The CDR3 runs 16 residues. The CDR3 region has the DNA TGTGCCACCTGGGGTGGGCCGGAGTCCTTTTATTATAAGAAACTCTTT. Translating gives CATWGGPESFYYKKLF.

V usage is TRGV2 and J usage is TRGJ1 or TRGJ2. Losses at the gene ends were 0 bases for V and 5 bases for J; bases not matched to a gene: 10. The germline gives CDR1 EGSNGY, CDR2 YDSYNSKV. This CDR3 region has 15 residues. CDR3 loop: CATWDGLRGDYKKLF. Here the CDR3 DNA reads TGTGCCACCTGGGACGGGCTGAGAGGGGATTATAAGAAACTCTTT.

The genes are TRGV8 and TRGJ1 or TRGJ2. This CDR3 comprises 15 residues. Per the germline V gene, CDR1 is VENAVY and CDR2 is YDSYNSRV. V gave up 3 bases and J gave up 7 bases; unmatched junction bases: 15. The CDR3 DNA reads as TGTGCCACCTGGGATGTGGGGGGGTCGGAGTATAAGAAACTCTTT. Translation gives CATWDVGGSEYKKLF.

This clone was recorded a few times. Other DNA sequences from this sample encode an identical CDR3 as well. V usage is TRGV4 and J usage is TRGJ1 or TRGJ2. Trimming removed 0 bases from V and 9 bases from J; junction bases left unmatched: 5. CDR1 is EGSTGY, CDR2 YDSYTSSV, per germline. This CDR3 region has 12 residues. The CDR3 reads CATWDGPGKKLF. The DNA of the CDR3 is TGTGCCACCTGGGATGGGCCGGGTAAGAAACTCTTT.

This chain joins TRGV8 and TRGJP2. The germline V gene has CDR1 VENAVY and CDR2 YDSYNSRV. V lost 5 bases, J lost 3 bases, and 12 bases stayed unmatched. The CDR3 consists of 16 residues. CDR3 protein: CATWGQKQGSDWIKTF. The CDR3 coding sequence is TGTGCCACCTGGGGCCAAAAGCAGGGTAGTGATTGGATCAAGACGTTT.

For this clone: At the DNA level, this CDR3 is encoded by other sequences in the same sample as well. This sequence joins TRGV9 and TRGJ1 or TRGJ2. Looked up from germline, CDR1 is GITISATS and CDR2 is ISYDGTV (reference sequence). V gave up 1 base and J gave up 0 bases; unmatched junction bases: 6. The CDR3 has 15 residues. CDR3 nucleotides: TGTGCCTTGTGGGAGGTTCCGGGGAATTATTATAAGAAACTCTTT. The encoded protein is CALWEVPGNYYKKLF.

This clone turned up a few times. This may be a read error, as it is one base from a much larger clone. J is TRGJ1 or TRGJ2 and V is TRGV2. Germline lookup yields CDR1 EGSNGY and CDR2 YDSYNSKV. The CDR3 sequence is 11 residues long. Written as DNA, the CDR3 is TGTGCCACCTGGGGCGGGTATAAGAAACTCTTT. Protein product: CATWGGYKKLF.

The chain uses TRGV2 and TRGJ1 or TRGJ2. Trimming at V came to 5 bases and at J to 5 bases, leaving 15 bases not matched to a gene. The CDR3 spans 15 residues. Germline V gives CDR1 EGSNGY, CDR2 YDSYNSKV. CDR3 residues: CATWGKRGGHYKKLF. The CDR3 DNA is TGTGCCACCTGGGGTAAACGGGGGGGGCATTATAAGAAACTCTTT.

This clone was seen a few times. The sample holds other DNA sequences that translate to the same CDR3. The chain combines TRGV4 with TRGJ1 or TRGJ2. Germline V gene lookup returns CDR1 EGSTGY and CDR2 YDSYTSSV. CDR3 length: 14 residues. After removal of 0 bases from V and 6 bases from J, the junction contained 8 bases not matched to a gene. CDR3 residues: CATWDGPGFYKKLF. As DNA, the CDR3 is TGTGCCACCTGGGATGGGCCAGGATTTTATAAGAAACTCTTT.

This chain joins TRGV5 and TRGJ1 or TRGJ2. The CDR3 is made up of 14 amino acids. Germline V gives CDR1 VINAFY, CDR2 YDVSNSKD. With V trimmed by 4 bases and J by 0 bases, 6 bases remained unmatched. In nucleotides, the CDR3 is TGTGCCACCTGGGATTATCCGAATTATTATAAGAAACTCTTT. Encoded protein: CATWDYPNYYKKLF.

This clone was found a few times. V usage is TRGV4 and J usage is TRGJ1 or TRGJ2. Germline-derived CDR1 and CDR2 are EGSTGY and YDSYTSSV. Trimming cost V 7 bases and J 12 bases; bases outside gene matches: 15. The CDR3 is 12 amino acids. This CDR3 is CATCTPPIGKLF. DNA for the CDR3: TGTGCCACCTGTACGCCCCCCATTGGGAAACTCTTT.

Worth noting for this clone: The same CDR3 can be traced to other DNA sequences in this sample. The V call is TRGV9, the J call TRGJ1 or TRGJ2. Trimming removed 1 base from V and 0 bases from J; junction bases left unmatched: 3. Germline CDR1 and CDR2: GITISATS and ISYDGTV (reference sequence). The length of the CDR3 is 14 residues. In DNA form, the CDR3 reads TGTGCCTTGTGGGAGGTTACGAATTATTATAAGAAACTCTTT. Its protein is CALWEVTNYYKKLF.

This clone was counted between two and nine times. Other DNA sequences in the same sample also yield this CDR3. The chain carries TRGV9 and TRGJ1 or TRGJ2. With V trimmed by 4 bases and J by 9 bases, 6 bases remained unmatched. The CDR3 loop spans 11 amino acids. The germline V gene has CDR1 GITISATS and CDR2 ISYDGTV (reference sequence). The CDR3 DNA reads TGTGCCTTGTGGGAAAGGGGTAAGAAACTCTTT. This codes for CALWERGKKLF.

The chain recombines TRGV3 with TRGJ1 or TRGJ2. There are 11 residues in the CDR3. V lost 10 bases to trimming and J lost 5 bases; unmatched junction nucleotides: 8. CDR1 and CDR2 from the germline V gene are VTNTFY and YDVSTARD (reference sequence). The CDR3 DNA follows: TGTGCCACGTATAAGAATTATAAGAAACTCTTT. It yields the protein CATYKNYKKLF.

The chain combines TRGV9 with TRGJ1 or TRGJ2. J lost 8 bases, V lost 2 bases, and 12 bases had no gene match. Germline values: CDR1 GITISATS, CDR2 ISYDGTV (reference sequence). The CDR3 consists of 14 residues. The CDR3 reads CALWEGLSRNKKLF. CDR3 bases: TGTGCCTTGTGGGAGGGCCTATCTCGGAATAAGAAACTCTTT.

Of note for this clone: A much bigger clone sits one base away, suggesting this may be a read error. Other DNA sequences in the same sample also yield this CDR3. The chain combines TRGV4 with TRGJ1 or TRGJ2. The CDR3 loop spans 12 amino acids. CDR1 EGSTGY and CDR2 YDSYTSSV come from the germline V gene. V shed 0 bases and J 6 bases; nucleotides not matched to a gene: 2. The CDR3 sequence: CATWDGVYKKLF. Written as DNA, the CDR3 is TGTGCCACCTGGGATGGGGTTTATAAGAAACTCTTT.

V gene TRGV2 combines with J gene TRGJ1 or TRGJ2. The CDR3 is made up of 14 amino acids. V lost 0 bases and J lost 10; bases outside the gene matches: 12. Germline V gene data show CDR1 as EGSNGY and CDR2 as YDSYNSKV. The CDR3 here is CATWDGPWYKKKLF. CDR3 coding DNA: TGTGCCACCTGGGACGGGCCCTGGTATAAAAAGAAACTCTTT.

V usage is TRGV8 and J usage is TRGJ1 or TRGJ2. The ends lost 2 bases at V and 0 bases at J; junction bases unmatched: 4. The CDR3 extends over 14 amino acids. Germline CDR1 VENAVY, CDR2 YDSYNSRV. CDR3 sequence (DNA): TGTGCCACCTGGGATAACGCGAATTATTATAAGAAACTCTTT. It codes for CATWDNANYYKKLF.

This clone was counted a few times. The V gene is TRGV9, the J gene TRGJ1 or TRGJ2. With V trimmed by 2 bases and J by 12 bases, 13 bases remained unmatched. Germline CDR1 GITISATS, CDR2 ISYDGTV (reference sequence). The CDR3 is 13 amino acids. CDR3 in amino acids: CALWEGPTARKLF. In DNA, the CDR3 is TGTGCCTTGTGGGAGGGTCCCACTGCTAGGAAACTCTTT.

V and J are TRGV3 and TRGJ1 or TRGJ2. Germline V gene lookup returns CDR1 VTNTFY and CDR2 YDVSTARD (reference sequence). The ends lost 0 bases at V and 2 bases at J; junction bases unmatched: 10. This CDR3 is built from 16 residues. CDR3 residues: CATWDRIDSYYYKKLF. The DNA of the CDR3 is TGTGCCACCTGGGACAGGATCGACTCCTATTATTATAAGAAACTCTTT.

The chain carries TRGV8 and TRGJ1 or TRGJ2. In germline, CDR1 is VENAVY, CDR2 YDSYNSRV. The CDR3 totals 15 residues. V gave up 3 bases and J gave up 2 bases; unmatched junction bases: 10. The CDR3, as DNA: TGTGCCACCTGGGATCCAGTAGGTCATTATTATAAGAAACTCTTT. Amino acids: CATWDPVGHYYKKLF.

The V call is TRGV9, the J call TRGJ1 or TRGJ2. The length of the CDR3 is 14 residues. Germline CDR1 GITISATS, CDR2 ISYDGTV (reference sequence). V shed 3 bases, J shed 0 bases, and the junction held 5 bases outside the gene matches. The CDR3 DNA sequence: TGTGCCTTGTGGGAGCGCCCGAATTATTATAAGAAACTCTTT. Amino acid sequence: CALWERPNYYKKLF.

This clone was counted at least ten times. Other DNA sequences of this sample code for an identical CDR3. The chain couples TRGV3 to TRGJ1 or TRGJ2. The V and J ends lost 0 bases and 3 bases, in that order; junction bases with no gene match: 5. The germline CDR1 and CDR2 sequences are VTNTFY and YDVSTARD (reference sequence). The CDR3 contains 14 residues. CDR3 DNA sequence: TGTGCCACCTGGGACAGGCCGGTTTATTATAAGAAACTCTTT. It is translated as CATWDRPVYYKKLF.

The V gene is TRGV9, the J gene TRGJ1 or TRGJ2. CDR3 length: 14 amino acids. V dropped 1 base and J dropped 6; count of bases not matched to a gene: 9. Germline CDR1 reads GITISATS; CDR2 reads ISYDGTV (reference sequence). DNA for the CDR3: TGTGCCTTGTGGGAGGTTTTTAAGTCTTATAAGAAACTCTTT. Amino acids: CALWEVFKSYKKLF.

This clone was detected only a few times. The chain uses TRGV9 and TRGJP2. Germline lookup yields CDR1 GITISATS and CDR2 ISYDGTV (reference sequence). V gave up 2 bases and J gave up 4 bases; unmatched junction bases: 10. This CDR3 is built from 16 residues. As DNA, the CDR3 is TGTGCCTTGTGGGAGGCGTCTGGGGATAGTGATTGGATCAAGACGTTT. Translating gives CALWEASGDSDWIKTF.

V is TRGV4 and J is TRGJ1 or TRGJ2. V was pared by 5 bases and J by 7 bases, with 17 bases of the junction left unmatched. CDR3 length: 15 residues. Germline V CDR1 and CDR2: EGSTGY, YDSYTSSV. CDR3 protein: CATWGCDRIGYKKLF. CDR3 DNA: TGTGCCACCTGGGGGTGTGATCGAATTGGGTATAAGAAACTCTTT.

The J gene is TRGJ1 or TRGJ2; the V gene was not called. The CDR3 runs 9 residues. The chain's CDR3 is CALWYKKLF. The CDR3 DNA is TGCGCCTTGTGGTACAAGAAACTCTTT.

The chain is built from TRGV3 and TRGJ1 or TRGJ2. The CDR3 runs to 12 residues. The V and J ends lost 5 bases and 12 bases, in that order; junction bases with no gene match: 13. Germline V lookup: CDR1 VTNTFY, CDR2 YDVSTARD (reference sequence). The CDR3 region has the DNA TGTGCCACCTGGGTACACCAAAGGTGGAAACTCTTT. It encodes CATWVHQRWKLF.